The 21 T cell receptor beta chains presented below share a single source sample, sequenced in a study of blood T cell repertoires in COVID-19. Using immunoSEQ multiplex PCR, the repertoire was profiled, and TCRdb retains in-frame clones only, with some absent. The table records more than 85,000 clones, 80% to 85% of them present only once. The sample comprised peripheral blood. These receptors were taken from a man aged 55 to 69 with acute or convalescent COVID-19.

V is TRBV24-1 and J is TRBJ2-7; D is possibly TRBD2 (6 bases). With 3 bases removed from V and 3 bases from J, the gap between germline ends came to 20 bases. Germline V lookup: CDR1 KGHDR, CDR2 SFDVKD. The CDR3 is made up of 17 amino acids. The CDR3 sequence: CATSDVHGTPKFYEQYV. DNA for the CDR3: TGTGCCACCAGTGATGTACACGGGACTCCTAAATTCTACGAGCAGTACGTC.

In its sample, this clone was seen once. The junction departs from germline at one end; a sequencing error may be responsible. The V call is TRBV7-7, the J call TRBJ2-3, with a tentative D call TRBD2 (6 bases). CDR1 is SSHAT and CDR2 is FNYEAQ in the germline V gene (reference sequence). This CDR3 comprises 13 residues. The CDR3 spells CASSPGVADTQYF. The CDR3 bases are TGTGCTAGCAGCCCGGGAGTGGCAGATACGCAGTATTTT.

The gene calls are TRBV9 and TRBJ2-2, with D tentatively TRBD2 (6 bases). The CDR3 has 15 amino acids. Deletions cut 4 bases from V and 3 bases from J, with 13 bases between. In germline, CDR1 is SGDLS, CDR2 YYNGEE. CDR3 amino acids: CASSPRGSDTGELFF. CDR3 nucleotide sequence: TGTGCCAGCAGCCCTCGGGGGTCGGACACCGGGGAGCTGTTTTTT.

The CDR3 DNA reads TGTGCCAGCAGCTTGGCCAGGGCGAACACTGAAGCTTTCTTT. Its translation is CASSLARANTEAFF. J is TRBJ1-1 and V is TRBV5-4, with TRBD1 as a possible D gene (5 bases). This CDR3 comprises 14 residues. Germline assignment: CDR1 SGHNT and CDR2 YYREEE (reference sequence). Between the trimmed V and J ends, which lost 0 bases and 1 base, there was a span of 7 bases.

This clone has a handful of counts. V gene TRBV5-8 combines with J gene TRBJ1-1; a possible D gene is TRBD1 (6 bases). Per the germline V gene, CDR1 is SGHTS and CDR2 is YDEGEE. The CDR3 totals 15 residues. With 4 bases removed from V and 0 bases from J, the gap between germline ends came to 13 bases. The CDR3: CASSPTGTLNTEAFF. The CDR3 bases are TGTGCCAGCAGCCCTACCGGGACACTGAACACTGAAGCTTTCTTT.

The genes are TRBV3-1 (or the pseudogene TRBV3-2) and TRBJ1-1; D unresolved. Per the germline V gene, CDR1 is LGHDT and CDR2 is YNNKEL (reference sequence). The CDR3 is 13 amino acids. V shed 4 bases and J shed 6 bases, with 12 bases lying between them. The CDR3 DNA reads TGTGCCAGCAGCCCCCAGGTTACTTCTGAAGCTTTCTTT. Translation: CASSPQVTSEAFF.

The chain links TRBV30 to TRBJ1-1; perhaps TRBD1 as D (5 bases). Looked up from germline, CDR1 is GTSNPN and CDR2 is SVGIG (reference sequence). This CDR3 contains 15 residues. V lost 4 bases and J lost 5, with 20 bases in between. The CDR3 here is CAWINRGSLGTEAFF. Written as DNA, the CDR3 is TGTGCCTGGATCAATAGGGGAAGTCTGGGTACTGAAGCTTTCTTT.

The chain carries TRBV18 and TRBJ1-5, with D unresolved. The CDR3 loop spans 14 amino acids. With 2 bases removed from V and 1 base from J, the gap between germline ends came to 6 bases. Germline V lookup: CDR1 KGHSH, CDR2 LQKENI. The CDR3 region is CASSPSQSNQPQHF. The CDR3 bases are TGTGCCAGCTCACCATCACAAAGCAATCAGCCCCAGCATTTT.

The rearrangement joins TRBV4-3 to TRBJ1-2; 7 bases agree with TRBD1. CDR3 length: 15 residues. The V gene end was trimmed by 0 bases and the J gene end by 4 bases; junction bases not matched to a gene: 5. Germline CDR1 and CDR2: LGHNA and YSLEER. CDR3 coding DNA: TGCGCCAGCAGCCAAGAACAGGGGTCGGGCTATGGCTACACCTTC. Its protein is CASSQEQGSGYGYTF.

CDR3 protein: CASVPNQGWSDTQYF. In nucleotides, the CDR3 is TGTGCCAGCGTCCCAAACCAGGGTTGGTCAGATACGCAGTATTTT. This chain connects TRBV27 to TRBJ2-3, with a possible D match to TRBD1 (5 bases). Germline V gene lookup returns CDR1 MNHEY and CDR2 SMNVEV (reference sequence). The germline V and J ends were trimmed by 8 bases and 4 bases, with 19 bases remaining between them. The CDR3 spans 15 residues.

This clone has just a few counts. The rearrangement links TRBV29-1 to TRBJ1-2, with D possibly being TRBD1 (5 bases). V lost 3 bases, J lost 5 bases, and 13 bases lay in between. The CDR3 covers 13 residues. From germline, CDR1 is SQVTM and CDR2 ANQGSEA. CDR3 region: CSVDPPGGYGYTF. As DNA, the CDR3 is TGCAGCGTTGACCCGCCCGGGGGTTATGGCTACACCTTC.

The V gene is TRBV11-3, the J gene TRBJ2-5, with 7 nucleotides matching TRBD2. CDR1 SGHNT and CDR2 YENEEA come from the germline V gene. This CDR3 has 16 residues. J lost 7 bases, V lost 0 bases, and 11 bases had no gene match. CDR3 nucleotide sequence: TGTGCCAGCAGCTTAGAGATTGGCGGGGGTTCTGGGACCCAGTACTTC. This translates into CASSLEIGGGSGTQYF.

The gene calls are TRBV6-5 and TRBJ2-5; maybe TRBD1 (6 bases). The CDR3 is 14 amino acids. V lost 6 bases, J lost 3 bases, and 14 bases lay in between. Germline lookup yields CDR1 MNHEY and CDR2 SVGAGI. The CDR3: CASRSSGGKETQYF. CDR3 sequence (DNA): TGTGCCAGCAGGTCAAGTGGGGGCAAAGAGACCCAGTACTTC.

The chain is built from TRBV3-1 (or the pseudogene TRBV3-2) and TRBJ1-5; D is unresolved. The V gene lost 6 bases and the J gene lost 2 bases, with 14 bases spanning the gap. CDR1 and CDR2 (germline): LGHDT, YNNKEL (reference sequence). The CDR3 loop spans 15 amino acids. CDR3 sequence reads: CASSNTQNGNQPQHF. In DNA form, the CDR3 reads TGTGCCAGCAGTAATACCCAGAACGGCAATCAGCCCCAGCATTTT.

The chain has TRBV30 and TRBJ1-1; D gene unclear. The length of the CDR3 is 11 residues. Germline-derived CDR1 and CDR2 are GTSNPN and SVGIG (reference sequence). The V end lost 3 bases, the J end lost 7 bases, and 9 bases lay between the germline ends. The CDR3 reads CAWREQIEAFF. The CDR3, as DNA: TGTGCCTGGAGGGAACAGATTGAAGCTTTCTTT.

The chain is built from TRBV29-1 and TRBJ1-5; no clear D gene. The CDR3 contains 12 residues. Germline V CDR1 and CDR2: SQVTM, ANQGSEA. Between the trimmed V and J ends, which lost 4 bases and 6 bases, there was a span of 10 bases. DNA of the CDR3: TGCAGCGTTGGTGGGGAGAGTCAGCCCCAGCATTTT. Residues: CSVGGESQPQHF.

This chain uses TRBV6-1 with TRBJ1-3; D gene unclear. Germline V gives CDR1 MNHNS, CDR2 SASEGT. The CDR3 is 13 amino acids. V dropped 2 bases and J dropped 9 bases, with 11 bases sitting between them. CDR3 in DNA: TGTGCCAGCAGTGAACCGCAAGGAGGCACCATATATTTT. It codes for CASSEPQGGTIYF.

A single count supports this clone. An end of the junction differs from the germline gene, which may be a read error. This rearrangement joins TRBV7-3 to TRBJ2-7; D may be TRBD1 (5 bases). The CDR3 is 15 amino acids. Germline V gene sequence: CDR1 SGHTA, CDR2 FQGTGA. The CDR3 DNA is TGTGCCAGCAGCCTAACAGGAGCACTCCTAGGCGAGCAGTACTTC. Its protein product is CASSLTGALLGEQYF.

This rearrangement joins TRBV5-6 to TRBJ2-7; 12 nucleotides line up with TRBD1. This CDR3 has 16 amino acids. Trimming removed 1 base from V and 1 base from J; junction bases left unmatched: 3. CDR1 is SGHDT, CDR2 YYEEEE, per germline. The CDR3 DNA reads TGTGCCAGCAGCTTGAGGGACAGGGGGCTGTCCTACGAGCAGTACTTC. This sequence encodes CASSLRDRGLSYEQYF.

This clone was recorded a few times. The chain combines TRBV11-2 with TRBJ2-7, with 12 nucleotides matching TRBD2. The CDR3 totals 16 residues. CDR1 is SGHAT and CDR2 is FQNNGV in the germline V gene. V gave up 4 bases and J gave up 5 bases; unmatched junction bases: 9. CDR3 in amino acids: CASSSWTSGTSNEQYV. For the CDR3, the DNA is TGTGCCAGCAGCTCCTGGACTAGCGGGACTTCGAACGAGCAGTACGTC.

DNA for the CDR3: TGTGCCAGCGAGATCGGACAGTTAAACACTGAAGCTTTCTTT. Residues: CASEIGQLNTEAFF. The chain recombines TRBV6-5 with TRBJ1-1, with D perhaps matching TRBD1 (6 bases). Germline V gene lookup returns CDR1 MNHEY and CDR2 SVGAGI. CDR3 length: 14 residues. V shed 8 bases and J shed 2 bases, with 15 bases lying between them.